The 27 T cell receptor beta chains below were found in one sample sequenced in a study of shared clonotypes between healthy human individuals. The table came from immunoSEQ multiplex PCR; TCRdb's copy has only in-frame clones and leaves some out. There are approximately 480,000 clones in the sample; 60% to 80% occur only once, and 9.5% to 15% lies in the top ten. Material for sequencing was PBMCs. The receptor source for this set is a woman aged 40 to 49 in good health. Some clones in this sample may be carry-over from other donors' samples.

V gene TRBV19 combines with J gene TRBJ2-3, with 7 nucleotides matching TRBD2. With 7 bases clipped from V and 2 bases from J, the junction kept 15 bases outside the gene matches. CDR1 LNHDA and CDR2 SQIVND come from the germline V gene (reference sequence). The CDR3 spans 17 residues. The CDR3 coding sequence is TGTGCCAGTAAGGACCCCTATGGACGGGAGGACACAGATACGCAGTATTTT. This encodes CASKDPYGREDTDTQYF.

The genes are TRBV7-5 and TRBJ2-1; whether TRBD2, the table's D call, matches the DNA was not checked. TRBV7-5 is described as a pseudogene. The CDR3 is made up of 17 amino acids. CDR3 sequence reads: CVRSTRPLAGGSDEQFF. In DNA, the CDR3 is TGTGTCAGAAGCACTCGCCCACTAGCGGGAGGATCAGACGAGCAGTTCTTC.

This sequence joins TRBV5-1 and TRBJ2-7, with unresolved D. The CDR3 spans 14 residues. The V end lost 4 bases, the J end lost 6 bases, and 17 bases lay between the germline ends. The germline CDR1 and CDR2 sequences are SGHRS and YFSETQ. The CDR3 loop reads CASSTNPDLSEQYF. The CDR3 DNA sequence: TGCGCCAGCAGCACCAATCCGGACCTATCCGAGCAGTACTTC.

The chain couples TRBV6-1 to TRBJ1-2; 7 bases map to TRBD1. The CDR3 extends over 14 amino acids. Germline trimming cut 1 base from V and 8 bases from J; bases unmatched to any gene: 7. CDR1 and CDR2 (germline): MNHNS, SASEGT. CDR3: CASSEVGQGGGYTF. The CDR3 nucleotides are TGTGCCAGCAGTGAAGTTGGTCAGGGGGGCGGCTACACCTTC.

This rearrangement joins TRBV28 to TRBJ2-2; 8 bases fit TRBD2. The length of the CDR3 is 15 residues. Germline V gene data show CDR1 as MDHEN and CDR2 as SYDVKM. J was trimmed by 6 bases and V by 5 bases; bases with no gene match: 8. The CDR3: CASSTRGGYSGELFF. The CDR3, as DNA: TGTGCCAGCAGTACCCGGGGGGGATATTCCGGGGAGCTGTTTTTT.

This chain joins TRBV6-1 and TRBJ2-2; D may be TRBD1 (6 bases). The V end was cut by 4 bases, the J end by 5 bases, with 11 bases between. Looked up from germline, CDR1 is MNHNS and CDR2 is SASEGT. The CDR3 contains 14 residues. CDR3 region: CASSAFRGTGELFF. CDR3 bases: TGTGCCAGCAGTGCCTTCAGGGGAACCGGGGAGCTGTTTTTT.

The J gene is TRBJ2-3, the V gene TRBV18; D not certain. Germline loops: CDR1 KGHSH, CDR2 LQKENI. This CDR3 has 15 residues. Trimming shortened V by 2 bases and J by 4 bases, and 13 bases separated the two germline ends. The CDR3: CASSPASWKADTQYF. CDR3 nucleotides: TGTGCCAGCTCACCAGCTAGTTGGAAGGCAGATACGCAGTATTTT.

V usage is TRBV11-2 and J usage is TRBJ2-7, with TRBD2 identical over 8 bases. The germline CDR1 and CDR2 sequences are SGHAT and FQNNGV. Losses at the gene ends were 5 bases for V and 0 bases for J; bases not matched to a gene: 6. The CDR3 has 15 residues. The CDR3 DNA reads TGTGCCAGCAGCCGTAGCGGGATGTTCTCCTACGAGCAGTACTTC. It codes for CASSRSGMFSYEQYF.

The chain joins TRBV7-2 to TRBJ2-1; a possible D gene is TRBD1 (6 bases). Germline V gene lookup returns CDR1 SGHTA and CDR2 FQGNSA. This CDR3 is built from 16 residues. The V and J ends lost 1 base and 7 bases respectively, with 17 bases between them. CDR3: CASSLEVGRGRNEQFF. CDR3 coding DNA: TGTGCCAGCAGCTTAGAGGTAGGCAGGGGAAGGAATGAGCAGTTCTTC. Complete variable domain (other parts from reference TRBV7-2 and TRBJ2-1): GAGVSQSPSNKVTEKGKDVELRCDPISGHTALYWYRQSLGQGLEFLIYFQGNSAPDKSGLPSDRFSAERTGGSVSTLTIQRTQQEDSAVYLCASSLEVGRGRNEQFFGPGTRLTVL.

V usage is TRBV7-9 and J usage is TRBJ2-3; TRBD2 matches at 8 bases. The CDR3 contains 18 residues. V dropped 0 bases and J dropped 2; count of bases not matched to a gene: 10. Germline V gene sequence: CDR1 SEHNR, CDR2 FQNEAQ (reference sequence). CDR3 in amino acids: CASSLAGGGSGITDTQYF. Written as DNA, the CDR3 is TGTGCCAGCAGCTTAGCGGGCGGAGGTAGCGGGATCACAGATACGCAGTATTTT.

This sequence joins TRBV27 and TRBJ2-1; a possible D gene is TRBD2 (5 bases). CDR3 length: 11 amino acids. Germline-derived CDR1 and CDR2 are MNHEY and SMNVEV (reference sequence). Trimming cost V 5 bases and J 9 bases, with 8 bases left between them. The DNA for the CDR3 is TGTGCCAGCAGTAATGGAGGTGAGCAGTTCTTC. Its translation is CASSNGGEQFF.

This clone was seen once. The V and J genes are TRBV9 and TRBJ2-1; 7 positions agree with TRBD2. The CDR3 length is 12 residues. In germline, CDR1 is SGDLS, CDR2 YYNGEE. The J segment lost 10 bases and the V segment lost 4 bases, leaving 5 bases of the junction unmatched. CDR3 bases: TGTGCCAGCAGCCCGGGGGGTAGCGAGCAGTTCTTC. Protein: CASSPGGSEQFF.

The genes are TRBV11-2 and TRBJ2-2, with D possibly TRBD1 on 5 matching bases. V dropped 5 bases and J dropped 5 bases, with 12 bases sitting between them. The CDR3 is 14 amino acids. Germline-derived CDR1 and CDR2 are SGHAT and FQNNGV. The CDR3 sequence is CASSPDRWTGELFF. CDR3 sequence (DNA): TGTGCCAGCAGCCCCGACAGATGGACCGGGGAGCTGTTTTTT.

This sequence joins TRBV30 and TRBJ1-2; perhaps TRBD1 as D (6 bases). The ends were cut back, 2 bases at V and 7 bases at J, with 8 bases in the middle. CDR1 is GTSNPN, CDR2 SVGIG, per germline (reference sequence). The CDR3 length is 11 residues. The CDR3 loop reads CAWSRGGGYTF. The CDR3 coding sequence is TGTGCCTGGAGTCGAGGGGGTGGCTACACCTTC. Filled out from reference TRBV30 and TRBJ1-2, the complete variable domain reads SQTIHQWPATLVQPVGSPLSLECTVEGTSNPNLYWYRQAAGRGLQLLFYSVGIGQISSEVPQNLSASRPQDRQFILSSKKLLLSDSGFYLCAWSRGGGYTFGSGTRLTVV.

Here the CDR3 DNA reads TGTGCCTGGAGTGTAGACAGGGTCGTACTGTTTTTT. It codes for CAWSVDRVVLFF. V is TRBV30 and J is TRBJ1-4; 7 positions match TRBD1. Trimming cost V 0 bases and J 13 bases; bases outside gene matches: 5. This CDR3 comprises 12 residues. Germline CDR1 and CDR2: GTSNPN and SVGIG (reference sequence). Drawing the rest from reference TRBV30 and TRBJ1-4, the complete variable domain is SQTIHQWPATLVQPVGSPLSLECTVEGTSNPNLYWYRQAAGRGLQLLFYSVGIGQISSEVPQNLSASRPQDRQFILSSKKLLLSDSGFYLCAWSVDRVVLFFGSGTQLSVL.

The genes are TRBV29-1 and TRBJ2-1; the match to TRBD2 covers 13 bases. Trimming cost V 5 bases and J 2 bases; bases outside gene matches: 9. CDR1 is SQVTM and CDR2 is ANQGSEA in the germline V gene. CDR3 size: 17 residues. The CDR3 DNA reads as TGCAGCGTTTCCCTCAGGACTAGCGGGAGACCCTACAATGAGCAGTTCTTC. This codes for CSVSLRTSGRPYNEQFF.

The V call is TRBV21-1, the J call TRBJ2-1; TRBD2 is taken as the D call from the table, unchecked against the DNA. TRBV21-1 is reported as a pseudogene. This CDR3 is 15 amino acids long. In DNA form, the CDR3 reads TGTGCCAGCAGTGACTCAGCGGGAGGGAACAATGAGCAGTTCTTC. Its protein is CASSDSAGGNNEQFF.

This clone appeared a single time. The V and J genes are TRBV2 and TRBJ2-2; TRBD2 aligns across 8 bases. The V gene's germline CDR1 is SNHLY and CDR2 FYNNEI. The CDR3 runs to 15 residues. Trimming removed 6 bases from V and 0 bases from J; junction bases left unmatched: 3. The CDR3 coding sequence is TGTGCCAGCAGAGTAGCGGGAACGAACACCGGGGAGCTGTTTTTT. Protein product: CASRVAGTNTGELFF.

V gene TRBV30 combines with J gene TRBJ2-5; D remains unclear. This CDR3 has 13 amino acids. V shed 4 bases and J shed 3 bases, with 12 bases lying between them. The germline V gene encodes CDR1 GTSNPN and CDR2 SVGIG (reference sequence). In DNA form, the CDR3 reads TGTGCCTGGAAGGTTCGGGCAAAAGAGACCCAGTACTTC. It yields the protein CAWKVRAKETQYF.

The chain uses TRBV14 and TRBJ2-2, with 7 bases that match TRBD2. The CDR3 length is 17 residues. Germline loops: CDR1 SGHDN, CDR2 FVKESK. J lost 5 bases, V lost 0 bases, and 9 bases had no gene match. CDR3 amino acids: CASSQDWGLTLTGELFF. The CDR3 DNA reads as TGTGCCAGCAGCCAAGATTGGGGACTAACATTAACCGGGGAGCTGTTTTTT.

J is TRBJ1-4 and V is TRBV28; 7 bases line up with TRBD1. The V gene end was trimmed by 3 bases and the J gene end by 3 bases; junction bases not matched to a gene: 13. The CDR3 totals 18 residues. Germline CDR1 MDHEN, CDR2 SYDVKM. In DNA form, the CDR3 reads TGTGCCAGCAGTTTTATTTCACTAGGGGGCATGTCTAATGAAAAACTGTTTTTT. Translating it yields CASSFISLGGMSNEKLFF.

CDR3 DNA sequence: TGCGCCAGCAGCTTGATAAGACTAGCTGAGACCCAGTACTTC. The encoded protein is CASSLIRLAETQYF. This chain connects TRBV5-1 to TRBJ2-5; 7 positions agree with TRBD2. This CDR3 is 14 amino acids long. Germline CDR1 and CDR2: SGHRS and YFSETQ. V was clipped by 1 base and J by 5 bases; unmatched bases: 5.

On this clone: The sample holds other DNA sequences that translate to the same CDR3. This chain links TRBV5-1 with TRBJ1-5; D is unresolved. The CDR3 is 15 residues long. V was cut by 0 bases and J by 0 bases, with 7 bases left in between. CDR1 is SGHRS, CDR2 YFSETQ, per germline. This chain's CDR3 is CASSLGPLSNQPQHF. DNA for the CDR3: TGCGCCAGCAGCTTGGGACCGCTTAGCAATCAGCCCCAGCATTTT. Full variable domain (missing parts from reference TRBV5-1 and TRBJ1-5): KAGVTQTPRYLIKTRGQQVTLSCSPISGHRSVSWYQQTPGQGLQFLFEYFSETQRNKGNFPGRFSGRQFSNSRSEMNVSTLELGDSALYLCASSLGPLSNQPQHFGDGTRLSIL.

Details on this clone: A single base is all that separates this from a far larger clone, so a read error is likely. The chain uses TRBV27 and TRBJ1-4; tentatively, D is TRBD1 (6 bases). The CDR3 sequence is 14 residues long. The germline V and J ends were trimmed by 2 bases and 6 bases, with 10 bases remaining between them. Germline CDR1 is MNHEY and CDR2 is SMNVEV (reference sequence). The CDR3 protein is CASSLADSDEKLFF. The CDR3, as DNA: TGTGCCAGCAGTTTAGCGGACAGTGATGAAAAACTGTTTTTT.

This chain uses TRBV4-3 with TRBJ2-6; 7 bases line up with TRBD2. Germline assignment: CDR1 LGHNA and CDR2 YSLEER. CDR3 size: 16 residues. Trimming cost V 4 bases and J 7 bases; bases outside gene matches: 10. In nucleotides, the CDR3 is TGCGCCAGCAGCCCGCAAGCGGGGCAGCGAGCCAACGTCCTGACTTTC. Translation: CASSPQAGQRANVLTF.

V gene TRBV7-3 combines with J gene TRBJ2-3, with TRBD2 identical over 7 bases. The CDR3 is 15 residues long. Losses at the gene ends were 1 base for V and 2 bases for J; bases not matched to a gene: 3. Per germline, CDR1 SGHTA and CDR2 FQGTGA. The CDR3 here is CASSLRAGDTDTQYF. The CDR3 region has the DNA TGTGCCAGCAGCTTAAGGGCGGGAGACACAGATACGCAGTATTTT.

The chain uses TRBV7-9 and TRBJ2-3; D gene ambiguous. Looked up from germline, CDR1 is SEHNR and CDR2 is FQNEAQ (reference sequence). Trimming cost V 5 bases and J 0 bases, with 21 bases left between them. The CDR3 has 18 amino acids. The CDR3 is CASSPTPLGGGSTDTQYF. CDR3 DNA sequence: TGTGCCAGCAGCCCGACCCCCCTTGGTGGCGGCAGCACAGATACGCAGTATTTT.